This T cell receptor beta chain was sequenced in a study of blood T cell repertoires in COVID-19. Study-wide background: Acute and convalescent COVID-19 samples came from the United States, Italy and Spain.

The trim removed 3 bases at V and 4 bases at J, leaving 6 bases unmatched. Germline V CDR1 and CDR2: SGHNT, YYREEE (reference sequence). The CDR3 has 16 residues. Participant ages covered roughly 18 to 89 years across 20 to 30 US areas. Participant-reported clinical history was the basis for cohort assignment. In regard to this clone: The same CDR3 arises from other DNA sequences in this sample as well.

Per the original data handling: Amplifying reference gene primers gave estimates of nucleated cell counts. Method: immunoSEQ multiplex PCR; TCRdb's copy keeps in-frame clones and lacks some. From that table come the V and J calls and clone size; the DNA was used to work out D and trimming. The table records 250,000 to 300,000 clones, approximately 90% of them present only once. This receptor was taken from a man aged 35-49 years who had recovered from COVID-19. This chain uses TRBV5-4 with TRBJ2-1, with 11 nucleotides matching TRBD2. Material: PBMCs or T cells enriched from blood (not recorded which). The CDR3 protein is CASSSGTSGEYNEQFF. As DNA, the CDR3 is TGTGCCAGCAGCTCAGGGACTAGCGGCGAATACAATGAGCAGTTCTTC. The full variable domain, completed using reference TRBV5-4 and TRBJ2-1, is ETGVTQSPTHLIKTRGQQVTLRCSSQSGHNTVSWYQQALGQGPQFIFQYYREEENGRGNFPPRFSGLQFPNYSSELNVNALELDDSALYLCASSSGTSGEYNEQFFGPGTRLTVL.